This TCR beta chain was documented in a study of breast tumors, draining lymph nodes, adjacent tissues. Study observations and caveats: Compared with basal-like, luminal-like tumors shared significantly more repertoire with nontumor tissue.

CDR1 is PRHDT and CDR2 is FYEKMQ in the germline V gene (reference sequence). This CDR3 has 14 residues. The J segment lost 6 bases and the V segment lost 5 bases, leaving 7 bases of the junction unmatched. Each CDR3 protein gets one entry after TCRdb re-called the multiplex PCR reads with MiXCR. This table holds some 200,000 distinct CDR3 sequences, approximately 33% found once. The lymph nodes were axillary draining lymph nodes from breast cancer patients. This clonotype showed up many times. The antigen is unknown. The material sequenced was axillary lymph node tissue. The chain is built from TRBV13 and TRBJ2-7; 10 nucleotides line up with TRBD1. This sequence originates from a female donor with breast cancer. Some clones in this sample may be carry-over from other donors' samples. CDR3 sequence (DNA): TGTGCCAGCAGCCCGCGACAGGGGGCTGGCGAGCAGTACTTC. Translated, it gives CASSPRQGAGEQYF.